This passage covers 15 T cell receptor beta chains from one sample sequenced in a study of cytomegalovirus exposure and HLA in healthy donors. Libraries were prepared by immunoSEQ multiplex PCR; TCRdb keeps only in-frame clonotypes and omits some of them. The sample shows 120,000 or so clones, roughly 86% of them seen only once. Sequenced input: PBMCs. These receptors originate from a man younger than 30 in good health and CMV-seronegative.

The CDR3 region is CATSSDQTRGHGYTF. The CDR3 DNA follows: TGTGCCACCAGCAGTGACCAAACCAGGGGGCACGGCTACACCTTC. The chain recombines TRBV15 with TRBJ1-2; 8 positions match TRBD1. Trimming took 3 bases from V and 8 from J; bases not matched to a gene: 11. Germline V gives CDR1 LNHNV, CDR2 YYDKDF (reference sequence). The CDR3 consists of 15 residues. The full variable domain, with the rest looked up from reference TRBV15 and TRBJ1-2, is DAMVIQNPRYQVTQFGKPVTLSCSQTLNHNVMYWYQQKSSQAPKLLFHYYDKDFNNEADTPDNFQSRRPNTSFCFLDIRSPGLGDTAMYLCATSSDQTRGHGYTFGSGTRLTVV.

The J gene is TRBJ1-1, the V gene TRBV11-2; TRBD1 might be the D (6 bases). V lost 7 bases, J lost 4 bases, and 7 bases lay in between. The CDR3 consists of 11 residues. Germline assignment: CDR1 SGHAT and CDR2 FQNNGV. The CDR3 is CASIQGTEAFF. The CDR3 nucleotides read TGTGCCAGCATACAGGGCACTGAAGCTTTCTTT.

CDR3 sequence reads: CASSIGAGPSTDTQYF. The CDR3, as DNA: TGTGCCAGTAGTATAGGGGCGGGGCCAAGCACAGATACGCAGTATTTT. The chain is built from TRBV19 and TRBJ2-3; D perhaps matches TRBD2 (6 bases). CDR1 and CDR2 from the germline V gene are LNHDA and SQIVND (reference sequence). Trimming cost V 1 base and J 0 bases, with 11 bases left between them. The CDR3 has 16 amino acids.

The genes are TRBV30 and TRBJ2-7; weak D call: TRBD2 (7 bases). The germline V and J ends were trimmed by 6 bases and 5 bases, with 20 bases remaining between them. CDR3 length: 14 amino acids. Germline CDR1 and CDR2: GTSNPN and SVGIG (reference sequence). In nucleotides, the CDR3 is TGTGCCTGTGAAACAGGGAGGGGGGAGGACGAGCAGTACTTC. This codes for CACETGRGEDEQYF.

The chain employs TRBV7-9 and TRBJ2-2; tentatively, D is TRBD1 (6 bases). This CDR3 is 15 amino acids long. Looked up from germline, CDR1 is SEHNR and CDR2 is FQNEAQ (reference sequence). V was cut by 6 bases and J by 4 bases, with 15 bases left in between. The CDR3 coding sequence is TGTGCCAGCAGTCCAGGGGTGACTTCCACCGGGGAGCTGTTTTTT. Translating gives CASSPGVTSTGELFF.

The V and J genes are TRBV30 and TRBJ1-1; D gene ambiguous. Trimming shortened V by 4 bases and J by 6 bases, and 15 bases separated the two germline ends. CDR1 is GTSNPN, CDR2 SVGIG, per germline (reference sequence). The CDR3 length is 13 residues. The CDR3 region is CAWTSDLQAEAFF. The CDR3, as DNA: TGTGCCTGGACCTCCGACCTCCAGGCTGAAGCTTTCTTT.

The V and J genes are TRBV30 and TRBJ2-5, with TRBD2 identical over 7 bases. Germline lookup yields CDR1 GTSNPN and CDR2 SVGIG (reference sequence). The CDR3 covers 15 residues. V gave up 0 bases and J gave up 5 bases; unmatched junction bases: 9. This CDR3 reads CAWSVLSGTGETQYF. The CDR3 DNA reads TGTGCCTGGAGTGTACTGAGCGGGACCGGGGAGACCCAGTACTTC.

The chain links TRBV2 to TRBJ2-2; the D gene is possibly TRBD1 (6 bases). The V gene's germline CDR1 is SNHLY and CDR2 FYNNEI. The CDR3 loop spans 13 amino acids. Trimming left V 7 bases short and J 1 base short, with 7 bases between. This chain's CDR3 is CASKTGNTGELFF. CDR3 nucleotide sequence: TGTGCCAGCAAGACAGGGAACACCGGGGAGCTGTTTTTT.

The rearrangement uses TRBV27 and TRBJ1-1, with D perhaps matching TRBD1 (5 bases). In germline, CDR1 is MNHEY, CDR2 SMNVEV (reference sequence). V gave up 6 bases and J gave up 1 base, with 12 bases separating them. The CDR3 is 14 residues long. The CDR3 is CASSGGIANTEAFF. The DNA for the CDR3 is TGTGCCAGCAGCGGGGGGATCGCGAACACTGAAGCTTTCTTT.

This sequence joins TRBV2 and TRBJ1-1; D gene uncertain. CDR1 and CDR2 (germline): SNHLY, FYNNEI. Trimming removed 6 bases at V and 6 bases at J, with 8 bases between. CDR3 length equals 11 residues. CDR3 in amino acids: CASSPLAEAFF. CDR3 DNA sequence: TGTGCCAGCAGCCCACTCGCTGAAGCTTTCTTT.

CDR3 sequence (DNA): TGCGCCAGCAGCCCGCTGGGGGGGGCGCGCTCCTACGAGCAGTACTTC. Protein sequence: CASSPLGGARSYEQYF. The chain employs TRBV5-1 and TRBJ2-7, with a tentative D call TRBD2 (7 bases). This CDR3 contains 16 residues. Germline V gives CDR1 SGHRS, CDR2 YFSETQ. Trimming removed 4 bases from V and 0 bases from J, with 17 bases in between.

This clone was recorded once. The chain recombines TRBV30 with TRBJ2-1; D is possibly TRBD2 (6 bases). The V end lost 4 bases, the J end lost 3 bases, and 7 bases lay between the germline ends. The CDR3 extends over 12 amino acids. Germline-derived CDR1 and CDR2 are GTSNPN and SVGIG (reference sequence). CDR3 region: CAWTSDYNEQFF. The DNA for the CDR3 is TGTGCCTGGACTAGCGACTACAATGAGCAGTTCTTC.

A few counts support this clone. This sequence joins TRBV5-4 and TRBJ1-1, with D possibly being TRBD1 (5 bases). This CDR3 region has 15 residues. Germline V CDR1 and CDR2: SGHNT, YYREEE (reference sequence). V was cut by 0 bases and J by 1 base, with 10 bases left in between. The CDR3 region is CASSLDRLPNTEAFF. The CDR3 DNA follows: TGTGCCAGCAGCTTGGACAGGCTACCGAACACTGAAGCTTTCTTT.

The genes are TRBV21-1 and TRBJ2-3; the table names TRBD2, a call not compared with the DNA. TRBV21-1 is a recognized pseudogene. CDR3 length equals 16 residues. The CDR3 region has the DNA TGTGCCAGCAGCAAAGTGTCTTCCGTTAGCACAGATACGCAGTATTTT. Translated: CASSKVSSVSTDTQYF.

The chain employs TRBV5-1 and TRBJ2-3, with D perhaps TRBD2 (6 bases). The V and J ends lost 0 bases and 2 bases respectively, with 13 bases between them. Germline assignment: CDR1 SGHRS and CDR2 YFSETQ. The CDR3 totals 16 residues. CDR3 protein: CASSLGDLRDTDTQYF. The CDR3 nucleotides are TGCGCCAGCAGCTTGGGGGACTTAAGGGACACAGATACGCAGTATTTT.